The 29 T cell receptor beta chains given below trace back to one sample, sequenced in a study of T cell responses to AZD1222 COVID-19 vaccine. Data came from immunoSEQ multiplex PCR; TCRdb stores just in-frame clones and leaves some out. The table records roughly 150,000 clones, about 90% of them present only once. The source material was peripheral blood, sampled on day 0 of AZD1222 vaccination. The receptor set was obtained from an adult in good health.

In this sample, this clone turned up a few times. The chain combines TRBV27 with TRBJ1-1; D is ambiguous. In germline, CDR1 is MNHEY, CDR2 SMNVEV (reference sequence). This CDR3 has 13 amino acids. V lost 3 bases and J lost 5, with 10 bases in between. In nucleotides, the CDR3 is TGTGCCAGCAGTTTGGCGGCGAGGACTGAAGCTTTCTTT. This sequence encodes CASSLAARTEAFF.

CDR3 loop: CASSLGTGRDGYTF. In nucleotides, the CDR3 is TGCGCCAGCAGCTTGGGGACGGGAAGGGATGGCTACACCTTC. This chain connects TRBV5-1 to TRBJ1-2, with no clear D. Germline V gene lookup returns CDR1 SGHRS and CDR2 YFSETQ. V lost 0 bases and J lost 6, with 12 bases in between. The CDR3 extends over 14 amino acids.

V gene TRBV2 combines with J gene TRBJ2-3; D not certain. The V end lost 0 bases, the J end lost 6 bases, and 7 bases lay between the germline ends. Germline V CDR1 and CDR2: SNHLY, FYNNEI. CDR3 length equals 13 residues. CDR3 sequence (DNA): TGTGCCAGCAGTGAAGCGGGCCGGGATACGCAGTATTTT. Residues: CASSEAGRDTQYF.

This chain uses TRBV28 with TRBJ1-1, with D perhaps TRBD1 (6 bases). Germline V gene sequence: CDR1 MDHEN, CDR2 SYDVKM. Trimming removed 7 bases at V and 4 bases at J, with 16 bases between. This CDR3 is 14 amino acids long. The CDR3 is CASTPQGIGTEAFF. The CDR3 DNA reads as TGTGCCAGCACCCCCCAGGGGATTGGCACTGAAGCTTTCTTT.

This chain joins TRBV6-2 or TRBV6-3 and TRBJ2-3; D is unresolved. Per germline, CDR1 MNHEY and CDR2 SVGEGT. The CDR3 is 14 amino acids. V lost 2 bases, J lost 4 bases, and 10 bases lay in between. The CDR3 loop is CASSYAAPPDTQYF. In DNA, the CDR3 is TGTGCCAGCAGTTACGCGGCCCCGCCAGATACGCAGTATTTT.

The V and J genes are TRBV4-1 and TRBJ1-2; 7 positions agree with TRBD1. This CDR3 has 14 residues. The V and J ends lost 1 base and 4 bases, in that order; junction bases with no gene match: 3. CDR1 is MGHRA, CDR2 YSYEKL, per germline. CDR3 sequence (DNA): TGCGCCAGCAGCCAAGGACAGGGCGCCTATGGCTACACCTTC. This codes for CASSQGQGAYGYTF.

This clone has just a few counts. The chain employs TRBV9 and TRBJ2-1; D tentatively reads TRBD1 or TRBD2 (5 bases each). Germline assignment: CDR1 SGDLS and CDR2 YYNGEE. CDR3 size: 18 residues. The V end lost 0 bases, the J end lost 7 bases, and 23 bases lay between the germline ends. In nucleotides, the CDR3 is TGTGCCAGCAGCGTAGCTACTGTTGGCCCTCCCGAGGGGAATGAGCAGTTCTTC. The encoded protein is CASSVATVGPPEGNEQFF.

The chain uses TRBV3-1 (or the pseudogene TRBV3-2) and TRBJ2-7; maybe TRBD2 (5 bases). CDR1 LGHDT and CDR2 YNNKEL come from the germline V gene (reference sequence). The V and J ends lost 0 bases and 2 bases respectively, with 11 bases between them. CDR3 length: 15 residues. The CDR3 nucleotides are TGTGCCAGCAGCCAAGAAAGACTAATCCCCTACGAGCAGTACTTC. Amino acid sequence: CASSQERLIPYEQYF.

This clone came up once. The chain links TRBV7-2 to TRBJ1-3; no clear D gene. This CDR3 is 15 amino acids long. With 4 bases removed from V and 0 bases from J, the gap between germline ends came to 10 bases. Germline values: CDR1 SGHTA, CDR2 FQGNSA. CDR3 sequence (DNA): TGTGCCAGCAGCTCAATGGGCAGCTCTGGAAACACCATATATTTT. This sequence encodes CASSSMGSSGNTIYF.

The chain links TRBV28 to TRBJ1-5, with TRBD1 matching over 7 bases. CDR1 and CDR2 from the germline V gene are MDHEN and SYDVKM. The CDR3 runs 17 residues. After removal of 8 bases from V and 3 bases from J, the junction contained 16 bases not matched to a gene. The CDR3 bases are TGTGCCAGCCAGGGAGGGGGCGCATCGTGGGCCAATCAGCCCCAGCATTTT. Its translation is CASQGGGASWANQPQHF.

V is TRBV6-6 and J is TRBJ2-7; the match to TRBD1 covers 7 bases. This CDR3 comprises 14 residues. Germline V gene lookup returns CDR1 MNHNY and CDR2 SVGAGI (reference sequence). Unmatched junction bases numbered 7, after V lost 6 bases and J lost 2 bases. CDR3 sequence (DNA): TGTGCCAGCAGAGCCGGGACAGCAACCTACGAGCAGTACTTC. Translating it yields CASRAGTATYEQYF.

V usage is TRBV7-2 and J usage is TRBJ1-4; a possible D gene is TRBD1 (5 bases). With 0 bases removed from V and 3 bases from J, the gap between germline ends came to 11 bases. This CDR3 contains 16 residues. Per the germline V gene, CDR1 is SGHTA and CDR2 is FQGNSA. This chain's CDR3 is CASSLAAGRANEKLFF. The CDR3 DNA reads TGTGCCAGCAGCTTAGCCGCAGGGCGGGCTAATGAAAAACTGTTTTTT.

This clone has just one count. The chain couples TRBV6-2 or TRBV6-3 to TRBJ2-7; D gene ambiguous. The germline V gene encodes CDR1 MNHEY and CDR2 SVGEGT. V dropped 2 bases and J dropped 2 bases, with 4 bases sitting between them. The CDR3 runs 12 residues. DNA for the CDR3: TGTGCCAGCAGTTACGGGACCTACGAGCAGTACTTC. Amino acids: CASSYGTYEQYF.

This clone was counted only a few times. The CDR3: CASSEQGLDTGELFF. CDR3 DNA: TGTGCCAGCAGCGAACAGGGGCTTGACACCGGGGAGCTGTTTTTT. The chain uses TRBV7-8 and TRBJ2-2, with 7 bases lining up with TRBD1. Germline-derived CDR1 and CDR2 are SGHVS and FQNEAQ. The CDR3 contains 15 residues. Trimming at V came to 5 bases and at J to 3 bases, leaving 6 bases not matched to a gene. Combining the CDR3 with reference TRBV7-8 and TRBJ2-2 gives the whole variable domain GAGVSQSPRYKVAKRGQDVALRCDPISGHVSLFWYQQALGQGPEFLTYFQNEAQLDKSGLPSDRFFAERPEGSVSTLKIQRTQQEDSAVYLCASSEQGLDTGELFFGEGSRLTVL.

J is TRBJ2-7 and V is TRBV9, with D possibly being TRBD2 (5 bases). Per germline, CDR1 SGDLS and CDR2 YYNGEE. The length of the CDR3 is 14 residues. V lost 3 bases, J lost 3 bases, and 13 bases lay in between. CDR3 sequence reads: CASSGGGGYYEQYF. For the CDR3, the DNA is TGTGCCAGCAGCGGCGGCGGAGGCTACTACGAGCAGTACTTC.

The chain uses TRBV30 and TRBJ2-3, with TRBD2 matching over 8 bases. The CDR3 covers 15 residues. CDR1 and CDR2 (germline): GTSNPN, SVGIG (reference sequence). The J segment lost 1 base and the V segment lost 2 bases, leaving 5 bases of the junction unmatched. The CDR3: CAWSTGTSGTDTQYF. The CDR3 region has the DNA TGTGCCTGGAGTACTGGGACTAGTGGCACAGATACGCAGTATTTT.

V usage is TRBV12-3 or TRBV12-4 and J usage is TRBJ1-5; D is unclear. The CDR3 consists of 13 residues. Trimming removed 5 bases at V and 4 bases at J, with 9 bases between. CDR3 DNA: TGTGCCAGCAGTGGGTGGGATAATCAGCCCCAGCATTTT. This sequence encodes CASSGWDNQPQHF.

J is TRBJ2-1 and V is TRBV5-4, with D uncertain. This CDR3 contains 13 residues. Trimming pared 0 bases from V and 9 bases from J, leaving 10 bases between. From germline, CDR1 is SGHNT and CDR2 YYREEE (reference sequence). The CDR3 loop reads CASSLDPSGEQFF. Written as DNA, the CDR3 is TGTGCCAGCAGCTTGGACCCGTCTGGTGAGCAGTTCTTC.

The rearrangement joins TRBV4-3 to TRBJ2-3, with 10 positions matching TRBD2. The V gene's germline CDR1 is LGHNA and CDR2 YSLEER. V was clipped by 0 bases and J by 5 bases; unmatched bases: 5. The CDR3 has 16 amino acids. The DNA of the CDR3 is TGCGCCAGCAGCCAAGAGGGAGCGGGAGGGTTAGATACGCAGTATTTT. This gives the protein CASSQEGAGGLDTQYF.

The gene calls are TRBV10-3 and TRBJ2-3; 11 nucleotides agree with TRBD2. V gave up 4 bases and J gave up 0 bases; unmatched junction bases: 9. CDR1 and CDR2 (germline): ENHRY, SYGVKD. This CDR3 is built from 18 residues. CDR3 sequence reads: CAISGGLAGGPSTDTQYF. Written as DNA, the CDR3 is TGTGCCATCAGTGGCGGCCTAGCGGGGGGACCTAGCACAGATACGCAGTATTTT.

This chain links TRBV6-1 with TRBJ1-1; the D is unclear. V shed 2 bases and J shed 1 base, with 17 bases lying between them. This CDR3 is 17 amino acids long. From germline, CDR1 is MNHNS and CDR2 SASEGT. This CDR3 reads CASSETRRSPGNTEAFF. CDR3 nucleotides: TGTGCCAGCAGTGAAACGAGACGGTCACCTGGGAACACTGAAGCTTTCTTT.

The chain couples TRBV11-1 to TRBJ1-1; D is possibly TRBD1 (5 bases). The CDR3 length is 16 residues. Trimming stripped 1 base from V and 5 bases from J, with 17 bases between. Germline V gives CDR1 SGHAT, CDR2 FQDESV (reference sequence). The CDR3 region has the DNA TGTGCCAGCAGCTTAGGTCCAGGGTGGGAAAAAACTGAAGCTTTCTTT. It yields the protein CASSLGPGWEKTEAFF.

This rearrangement joins TRBV9 to TRBJ2-3; 11 bases match TRBD2. Trimming took 4 bases from V and 0 from J; bases not matched to a gene: 7. Germline V gives CDR1 SGDLS, CDR2 YYNGEE. There are 17 residues in the CDR3. CDR3 nucleotide sequence: TGTGCCAGCAGCCCGGGACTAGCGGAGATTAGCACAGATACGCAGTATTTT. Its translation is CASSPGLAEISTDTQYF.

The chain couples TRBV4-2 to TRBJ1-6; no reliable D call. This CDR3 is 16 amino acids long. V was pared by 1 base and J by 4 bases, with 11 bases between. Germline CDR1 is LGHNA and CDR2 is YNFKEQ. CDR3 DNA: TGTGCCAGCAGCCAAGTCTTGGCACTTTATAATTCACCCCTCCACTTT. Its translation: CASSQVLALYNSPLHF.

The chain has TRBV30 and TRBJ1-6; D unresolved. The CDR3 is 15 amino acids. Germline V gene sequence: CDR1 GTSNPN, CDR2 SVGIG (reference sequence). The V and J ends lost 3 bases and 7 bases respectively, with 16 bases between them. Here the CDR3 reads CAWRSLGSPNSPLHF. The DNA of the CDR3 is TGTGCCTGGAGGTCCCTCGGAAGTCCCAATTCACCCCTCCACTTT.

This chain joins TRBV5-1 and TRBJ2-1, with TRBD2 matching over 13 bases. After removal of 2 bases from V and 8 bases from J, the junction contained 19 bases not matched to a gene. Germline V gene data show CDR1 as SGHRS and CDR2 as YFSETQ. The CDR3 sequence is 20 residues long. DNA for the CDR3: TGCGCCAGCAGCTTAAGTAACAGGGGACTAGCGGGACTCCTGAGGCATGAGCAGTTCTTC. It is translated as CASSLSNRGLAGLLRHEQFF.

V is TRBV28 and J is TRBJ1-5, with no clear D. The germline V gene has CDR1 MDHEN and CDR2 SYDVKM. The CDR3 is 14 residues long. Trimming removed 6 bases from V and 0 bases from J, with 9 bases in between. The CDR3 region is CASRPGVSNQPQHF. The DNA of the CDR3 is TGTGCCAGCAGACCTGGGGTTAGCAATCAGCCCCAGCATTTT.

This clone was seen once. This chain links TRBV10-3 with TRBJ2-7; tentatively, D is TRBD1 (6 bases). The CDR3 covers 15 residues. Germline assignment: CDR1 ENHRY and CDR2 SYGVKD. V was shortened by 8 bases and J by 1 base, with 18 bases between the two germline ends. CDR3 residues: CAIGGRAASSYEQYF. CDR3 DNA: TGTGCCATCGGGGGCAGGGCCGCATCTTCCTACGAGCAGTACTTC.

Points on this clone: This sample includes further DNA sequences coding for the same CDR3. The V gene is TRBV11-2, the J gene TRBJ1-2; perhaps TRBD1 as D (5 bases). V lost 5 bases and J lost 4, with 11 bases in between. Looked up from germline, CDR1 is SGHAT and CDR2 is FQNNGV. The CDR3 has 13 amino acids. The CDR3 sequence: CASSRDRIYGYTF. CDR3 sequence (DNA): TGTGCCAGCAGCCGGGACCGCATCTATGGCTACACCTTC.